What follows are 10 T cell receptor beta chains derived from one specimen sequenced in a study of tumor and adjacent non-tumor tissue in lung cancer. A modified ARM-PCR protocol with three rounds of nested PCR amplified TCRbeta. TCRdb re-derived calls from the multiplex PCR reads in MiXCR, one entry per CDR3 protein. The data show over 100,000 distinct CDR3 sequences, with roughly 80% seen just once and 30% to 45% held by the top ten. The template was RNA from unsorted bulk tissue. The specimen sequenced was lung tumor tissue. The receptors derive from a woman in her fifties or sixties with non-small cell lung cancer.

A word on this clonotype: Compared with germline, one end of the junction differs, possibly owing to a read error. This sequence joins TRBV11-2 and TRBJ2-7, with TRBD1 matching over 7 bases. The CDR3 is made up of 14 amino acids. Germline loops: CDR1 SGHAT, CDR2 FQNNGV. CDR3 coding DNA: TGTGCCAGCAGCTTATCCACCGGGACAGCCAAGCCGTACTTT. Encoded protein: CASSLSTGTAKPYF.

In regard to this clonotype: Just one base apart from a much larger clone, this may be a read error. This rearrangement joins TRBV4-3 to TRBJ2-7, with D perhaps being TRBD1 or TRBD2 (5 bases each). Per germline, CDR1 LGHNA and CDR2 YSLEER. The CDR3 runs to 16 residues. The CDR3: CAISQGFPGPTYEQYF. The CDR3 nucleotides read TGCGCCATCAGCCAAGGTTTCCCGGGACCTACCTACGAGCAGTACTTC.

Notes on this clonotype: A much larger clone is a single base away; this may be a read error. This chain uses TRBV5-1 with TRBJ2-5; no firm D call. This CDR3 contains 14 residues. Germline V CDR1 and CDR2: SGHRS, YFSETQ. V was pared by 1 base and J by 4 bases, with 11 bases between. The CDR3 reads CASSLQSGGETQYF. CDR3 bases: TGCGCCAGCAGCTTGCAGAGTGGCGGAGAGACCCAGTACTTC.

Turning to this clonotype: One junction end does not reproduce the germline sequence, and a read error may be involved. This chain connects TRBV11-2 to TRBJ2-1, with TRBD2 identical over 12 bases. CDR3 length equals 17 residues. Germline V lookup: CDR1 SGHAT, CDR2 FQNNGV. The CDR3: CAGSPPQLAGGLNEHFF. DNA of the CDR3: TGTGCCGGCAGCCCCCCCCAACTAGCGGGGGGTCTCAATGAGCACTTCTTC.

The chain employs TRBV11-3 and TRBJ1-1, with D hard to call. This CDR3 has 13 residues. The germline V gene encodes CDR1 SGHNT and CDR2 YENEEA. Trimming took 8 bases from V and 0 from J, leaving 10 bases between them. The CDR3 reads CASQAHVNTEAFF. The CDR3, as DNA: TGTGCCAGCCAGGCCCACGTGAACACTGAAGCTTTCTTT.

This clonotype was seen a single time. An end of the junction does not agree with germline; a read error may underlie this. The J gene is TRBJ1-6, the V gene TRBV7-2; possible D gene TRBD1, 6 bases. This CDR3 region has 14 residues. The germline CDR1 and CDR2 sequences are SGHTA and FQGNSA. The CDR3 protein is CASCLYRENSPLHF. The DNA for the CDR3 is TGTGCCAGCTGCTTATACAGGGAGAATTCACCCCTCCACTTT.

This clonotype was recorded at least ten times. The chain couples TRBV7-9 to TRBJ2-3; D gene ambiguous. CDR1 and CDR2 from the germline V gene are SEHNR and FQNEAQ (reference sequence). CDR3 length equals 14 residues. Trimming shortened V by 6 bases and J by 0 bases, and 10 bases separated the two germline ends. In DNA form, the CDR3 reads TGTGCCAGCAGGACGGACCATAGCACAGATACGCAGTATTTT. Residues: CASRTDHSTDTQYF. The full variable domain, in which reference TRBV7-9 and TRBJ2-3 provide the parts outside the CDR3, is DTGVSQNPRHKITKRGQNVTFRCDPISEHNRLYWYRQTLGQGPEFLTYFQNEAQLEKSRLLSDRFSAERPKGSFSTLEIQRTEQGDSAMYLCASRTDHSTDTQYFGPGTRLTVL.

This clonotype was counted ten times or more. The V call is TRBV20-1, the J call TRBJ1-1; no firm D call. Trimming removed 0 bases from V and 1 base from J, with 9 bases in between. The CDR3 contains 14 residues. Germline V gives CDR1 DFQATT, CDR2 SNEGSKA (reference sequence). CDR3 protein: CSAREGGPNTEAFF. The CDR3 DNA reads TGCAGTGCTAGAGAGGGCGGCCCGAACACTGAAGCTTTCTTT.

A word on this clonotype: In this CDR3 the conserved last residue, phenylalanine or tryptophan, is missing, so a read error is likely. It is unclear where the CDR3 begins or ends on the DNA, so no DNA is shown, and the CDR3 is as TCRdb lists it. The rearrangement links TRBV6-1 to TRBJ2-6. Germline CDR1 MNHNS, CDR2 SASEGT. A total of 16 residues make up the CDR3, ends included. The CDR3 sequence is CASSWTQSSGANVLTL.

As to this clonotype: A much larger clone lies a single base off, so this may be a read error. The V and J genes are TRBV6-1 and TRBJ1-1; D ambiguous. Germline CDR1 and CDR2: MNHNS and SASEGT. Trimming cost V 7 bases and J 1 base, with 13 bases left between them. This CDR3 is 14 amino acids long. The CDR3 is CASTRRAGNTEAFF. The CDR3 coding sequence is TGTGCCAGCACACGAAGGGCAGGGAACACTGAAGCTTTCTTT.